The 21 T cell receptor beta chains in this list originate from one sample, sequenced in a study of T cell changes during pregnancy in multiple sclerosis. Clones were sequenced by immunoSEQ multiplex PCR, and TCRdb holds only the in-frame ones, with some missing. The sample includes over 75,000 clones, approximately 92% of them seen just once. The sample consisted of peripheral blood, taken in the first trimester of pregnancy. Source of these receptors: a female donor with multiple sclerosis, enrolled in a pregnancy study.

The chain has TRBV5-1 and TRBJ2-3; D is unclear. The V end was cut by 3 bases, the J end by 2 bases, with 16 bases between. CDR3 length equals 16 residues. Germline V CDR1 and CDR2: SGHRS, YFSETQ. The CDR3, as DNA: TGCGCCAGCAGCTACTCCGGGTCGAGTTTCACAGATACGCAGTATTTT. Translated: CASSYSGSSFTDTQYF.

The J gene is TRBJ2-1, the V gene TRBV27; a weak D match, TRBD2 (6 bases). The CDR3 extends over 13 amino acids. V lost 2 bases, J lost 6 bases, and 8 bases lay in between. Per germline, CDR1 MNHEY and CDR2 SMNVEV (reference sequence). DNA of the CDR3: TGTGCCAGCAGTTTAGGGGGGTCCAATGAGCAGTTCTTC. It encodes CASSLGGSNEQFF.

V gene TRBV4-3 combines with J gene TRBJ1-2; D remains ambiguous. Trimming took 4 bases from V and 5 from J, leaving 11 bases between them. The CDR3 contains 13 residues. In germline, CDR1 is LGHNA, CDR2 YSLEER. DNA of the CDR3: TGCGCCAGCAGCCGATGGGAGGGTTATGGCTACACCTTC. Protein product: CASSRWEGYGYTF.

J is TRBJ1-1 and V is TRBV6-5, with D possibly TRBD1 on 5 matching bases. The V and J ends lost 2 bases and 4 bases respectively, with 14 bases between them. This CDR3 is 15 amino acids long. Per germline, CDR1 MNHEY and CDR2 SVGAGI. The CDR3 nucleotides are TGTGCCAGCAGTTACCCCGGCCAGGGAAGCACTGAAGCTTTCTTT. Translating it yields CASSYPGQGSTEAFF.

The chain recombines TRBV6-4 with TRBJ2-3; D is possibly TRBD2 (6 bases). V lost 3 bases and J 0 bases, leaving 10 bases between the germline ends. Germline V gene lookup returns CDR1 MRHNA and CDR2 SNTAGT. The CDR3 sequence is 15 residues long. CDR3 DNA sequence: TGTGCCAGCAGTGAGGGAGCGGGTAGCACAGATACGCAGTATTTT. Translating gives CASSEGAGSTDTQYF.

The chain is built from TRBV4-3 and TRBJ2-2, with TRBD1 identical over 8 bases. The ends lost 2 bases at V and 4 bases at J; junction bases unmatched: 12. The CDR3 runs to 18 residues. Per germline, CDR1 LGHNA and CDR2 YSLEER. In DNA form, the CDR3 reads TGCGCCAGCAGCCAAAGCCTAGGACAGGGCCCCCTCACCGGGGAGCTGTTTTTT. Its protein is CASSQSLGQGPLTGELFF.

This sequence joins TRBV27 and TRBJ2-7, with TRBD1 identical over 9 bases. Germline loops: CDR1 MNHEY, CDR2 SMNVEV (reference sequence). The V gene end was trimmed by 11 bases and the J gene end by 6 bases; junction bases not matched to a gene: 17. The CDR3 is 15 residues long. The CDR3: CAAQKTQGAVGEQYF. The CDR3 DNA reads TGTGCCGCACAAAAAACACAGGGGGCGGTGGGCGAGCAGTACTTC.

Comment on this clone: Other DNA sequences in the sample encode the same CDR3. This chain links TRBV5-4 with TRBJ2-2, with D possibly TRBD2 on 6 matching bases. This CDR3 contains 13 residues. Germline V gene sequence: CDR1 SGHNT, CDR2 YYREEE (reference sequence). V lost 2 bases, J lost 6 bases, and 8 bases lay in between. The CDR3 spells CASSFGGAGELFF. The CDR3 nucleotides are TGTGCCAGCAGCTTTGGAGGGGCCGGGGAGCTGTTTTTT. Looking up the rest from reference TRBV5-4 and TRBJ2-2 gives the full variable domain: ETGVTQSPTHLIKTRGQQVTLRCSSQSGHNTVSWYQQALGQGPQFIFQYYREEENGRGNFPPRFSGLQFPNYSSELNVNALELDDSALYLCASSFGGAGELFFGEGSRLTVL.

This sequence joins TRBV4-3 and TRBJ2-1; 11 nucleotides match TRBD2. Germline V gene sequence: CDR1 LGHNA, CDR2 YSLEER. CDR3 size: 15 residues. After removal of 2 bases from V and 9 bases from J, the junction contained 6 bases not matched to a gene. CDR3 sequence reads: CASSQTSGSIGEQFF. The CDR3 nucleotides read TGCGCCAGCAGCCAAACTAGCGGGAGCATAGGTGAGCAGTTCTTC.

This chain uses TRBV4-2 with TRBJ2-1; a weak D match, TRBD1 (5 bases). There are 12 residues in the CDR3. Trimming took off 0 bases at V and 12 bases at J, with 9 bases between the two ends. CDR1 LGHNA and CDR2 YNFKEQ come from the germline V gene. CDR3 DNA: TGTGCCAGCAGCCAAGAGAACAGGAGGCAGTTCTTC. Translated: CASSQENRRQFF.

This rearrangement joins TRBV2 to TRBJ2-7; 9 positions agree with TRBD1. This CDR3 contains 18 residues. Trimming at V came to 6 bases and at J to 3 bases, leaving 18 bases not matched to a gene. CDR1 is SNHLY and CDR2 is FYNNEI in the germline V gene. The CDR3 region is CASSTDRGGAGRGYEQYF. The CDR3 coding sequence is TGTGCCAGCAGCACCGACAGGGGGGGGGCGGGAAGAGGCTACGAGCAGTACTTC.

The chain uses TRBV19 and TRBJ2-7, with D possibly TRBD1 on 6 matching bases. CDR1 is LNHDA, CDR2 SQIVND, per germline (reference sequence). This CDR3 is built from 15 residues. V lost 4 bases and J 2 bases, leaving 15 bases between the germline ends. This CDR3 is CASSTSSGQTYEQYF. CDR3 nucleotides: TGTGCCAGTAGTACCTCCTCCGGACAGACCTACGAGCAGTACTTC.

The chain uses TRBV7-9 and TRBJ2-7, with D unclear. Germline CDR1 SEHNR, CDR2 FQNEAQ (reference sequence). V was trimmed by 1 base and J by 0 bases, leaving 7 bases between them. CDR3 length equals 14 residues. CDR3 bases: TGTGCCAGCAGCTTAGACAGCTTCTCCTACGAGCAGTACTTC. Translating it yields CASSLDSFSYEQYF.

This chain connects TRBV29-1 to TRBJ2-7; maybe TRBD2 (5 bases). V was pared by 0 bases and J by 0 bases, with 12 bases between. Germline CDR1 reads SQVTM; CDR2 reads ANQGSEA. This CDR3 spans 15 amino acids. This CDR3 is CSVEDGRASSYEQYF. The DNA for the CDR3 is TGCAGCGTTGAAGATGGGCGGGCGAGCTCCTACGAGCAGTACTTC.

This chain uses TRBV10-1 with TRBJ2-2, with 8 positions matching TRBD1. Losses at the gene ends were 3 bases for V and 2 bases for J; bases not matched to a gene: 14. The germline CDR1 and CDR2 sequences are WNHNN and SYGVQD (reference sequence). This CDR3 region has 19 residues. The CDR3 sequence is CASSEETGAERLNTGELFF. CDR3 nucleotide sequence: TGCGCCAGCAGTGAAGAGACAGGGGCCGAGCGTCTTAACACCGGGGAGCTGTTTTTT.

The chain has TRBV30 and TRBJ2-1, with D tentatively TRBD2 (6 bases). Germline V CDR1 and CDR2: GTSNPN, SVGIG (reference sequence). The CDR3 consists of 13 residues. V was cut by 2 bases and J by 13 bases, with 18 bases left in between. CDR3 nucleotides: TGTGCCTGGAGTAGGGGAGGAGGTGCCCCCCAGTTCTTC. Its translation is CAWSRGGGAPQFF.

This sequence joins TRBV6-5 and TRBJ2-1, with D possibly being TRBD1 (6 bases). This CDR3 is 15 amino acids long. Trimming stripped 0 bases from V and 7 bases from J, with 13 bases between. Germline V lookup: CDR1 MNHEY, CDR2 SVGAGI. The CDR3 protein is CASSYSFARGNEQFF. As DNA, the CDR3 is TGTGCCAGCAGTTACTCGTTCGCTAGGGGGAATGAGCAGTTCTTC.

The chain recombines TRBV5-4 with TRBJ2-1, with 8 nucleotides matching TRBD2. Trimming removed 6 bases from V and 6 bases from J; junction bases left unmatched: 14. The CDR3 covers 16 residues. CDR1 is SGHNT and CDR2 is YYREEE in the germline V gene (reference sequence). The CDR3 sequence: CASTRGPSGFSNEQFF. Written as DNA, the CDR3 is TGTGCCAGCACCCGAGGGCCTAGCGGGTTTAGCAATGAGCAGTTCTTC.

The chain is built from TRBV28 and TRBJ2-3; TRBD2 agrees at 9 bases. The junction had 5 bases not matched to a gene; V was cut back by 7 bases and J by 0 bases. The CDR3 is 15 residues long. Germline lookup yields CDR1 MDHEN and CDR2 SYDVKM. DNA for the CDR3: TGTGCCAGCATTGGGACTAGCCCTAGCACAGATACGCAGTATTTT. Its translation: CASIGTSPSTDTQYF.

This clone was counted once. This chain uses TRBV2 with TRBJ2-7, with 11 bases that match TRBD2. The germline V gene has CDR1 SNHLY and CDR2 FYNNEI. This CDR3 is 20 amino acids long. The J segment lost 7 bases and the V segment lost 0 bases, leaving 20 bases of the junction unmatched. The chain's CDR3 is CASSEAGFGASGRPLGEQYF. The CDR3, as DNA: TGTGCCAGCAGTGAAGCAGGGTTTGGGGCTAGCGGGAGGCCACTGGGGGAGCAGTACTTC.

V gene TRBV5-1 combines with J gene TRBJ2-1; D possibly corresponds to TRBD2 (5 bases). The V end was cut by 1 base, the J end by 9 bases, with 14 bases between. Germline loops: CDR1 SGHRS, CDR2 YFSETQ. CDR3 length: 14 amino acids. CDR3 sequence: CASSLSRAEFEQFF. The CDR3 coding sequence is TGCGCCAGCAGCTTGTCGCGAGCGGAATTTGAGCAGTTCTTC.